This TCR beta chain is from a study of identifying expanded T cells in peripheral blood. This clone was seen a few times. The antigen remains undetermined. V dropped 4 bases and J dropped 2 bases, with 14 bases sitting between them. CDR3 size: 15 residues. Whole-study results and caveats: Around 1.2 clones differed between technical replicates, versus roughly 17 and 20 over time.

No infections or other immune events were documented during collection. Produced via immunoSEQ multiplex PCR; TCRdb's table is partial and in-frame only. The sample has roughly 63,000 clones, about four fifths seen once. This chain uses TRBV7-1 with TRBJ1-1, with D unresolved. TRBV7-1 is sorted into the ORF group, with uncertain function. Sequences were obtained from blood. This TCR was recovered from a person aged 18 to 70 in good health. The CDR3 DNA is TGTGCCAGCAGCTTAGTCCCCGGAGCCAACACTGAAGCTTTCTTT. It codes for CASSLVPGANTEAFF.